The clone carrying this T cell receptor (beta chain) occurred a few times. Its antigen is undetermined. The source of the sample is a study of OX40 agonist ivuxolimab in advanced cancers. Study as a whole: Patients assigned to dose escalation were diagnosed with hepatocellular carcinoma, melanoma, renal cell or head and neck cancer. Mean age 60 years, range 23 to 79; 82.7% male. Points from the study as a whole: Both CD4+ and CD8+ T cell populations in blood had undergone clonal expansion by week 6 at 0.1 to 3.0 mg/kg.

The CDR3 runs 14 residues. Germline CDR1 MNHNS, CDR2 SASEGT. The junction had 6 bases not matched to a gene; V was cut back by 6 bases and J by 7 bases. Sequencing used immunoSEQ multiplex PCR; TCRdb keeps in-frame clones, though not all of them. The sample includes about 61,000 clones, roughly 85% seen only once; the top ten take under 0.65%. The chain uses TRBV6-1 and TRBJ1-5, with 10 bases that match TRBD1. The origin of this receptor is an adult with an advanced solid tumor such as melanoma, head and neck, liver or kidney cancer. Here the sequenced sample was CD4+ or CD8+ T cells sorted from blood, taken in a trial of the OX40 agonist ivuxolimab. The CDR3 here is CASSGDRGWQPQHF. The CDR3 DNA is TGTGCCAGCAGCGGGGACAGGGGATGGCAGCCCCAGCATTTT.